These 19 T cell receptor beta chains were all obtained from the same sample, sequenced in a study of CD8+CD57+ T cells in acquired aplastic anemia. The use of genomic DNA as template underpinned the TCR beta VDJ and CDR3 profiling. TCRdb reanalysed the reads using MiXCR and keeps one entry per CDR3 protein. The sample includes 120,000 or so distinct CDR3 sequences, 48% of them seen just once. The sample was sorted CD4+, CD8+, or CD8+CD57+ T cells (not recorded which) from PBMCs. The receptors were gathered from a human donor in good health, serving as a control.

This clonotype was seen repeatedly, ten times or more. V and J are TRBV7-3 and TRBJ2-2; 7 bases map to TRBD1. After removal of 5 bases from V and 3 bases from J, the junction contained 3 bases not matched to a gene. Germline-derived CDR1 and CDR2 are SGHTA and FQGTGA. This CDR3 is 14 amino acids long. The CDR3 protein is CASSPQGDTGELFF. The DNA for the CDR3 is TGTGCCAGCAGCCCCCAGGGGGACACCGGGGAGCTGTTTTTT.

This clonotype was counted between two and nine times. The missing conserved phenylalanine or tryptophan at the end of this CDR3 makes a read error likely. The chain couples TRBV20-1 to TRBJ1-1; D is unclear. The CDR3 is 12 residues long. Germline loops: CDR1 DFQATT, CDR2 SNEGSKA (reference sequence). DNA of the CDR3: TGCAGTGCTAGATTCCAGAACACTGAGGCTTTCTTA. Translation: CSARFQNTEAFL.

This clonotype was seen many times. The chain joins TRBV20-1 to TRBJ1-1; 7 nucleotides match TRBD1. Germline V gives CDR1 DFQATT, CDR2 SNEGSKA (reference sequence). The length of the CDR3 is 14 residues. The V gene end was trimmed by 4 bases and the J gene end by 1 base; junction bases not matched to a gene: 6. This chain's CDR3 is CSANEGARNTEAFF. As DNA, the CDR3 is TGCAGTGCTAATGAGGGGGCGAGGAACACTGAAGCTTTCTTT.

The table lists this clonotype with many counts. The CDR3 region is CSARIHNQPQHF. In nucleotides, the CDR3 is TGCAGTGCTAGGATACACAATCAGCCCCAGCATTTT. The chain couples TRBV20-1 to TRBJ1-5; D call uncertain. The V end was cut by 3 bases, the J end by 3 bases, with 6 bases between. Germline V gene data show CDR1 as DFQATT and CDR2 as SNEGSKA (reference sequence). The CDR3 runs to 12 residues.

This chain joins TRBV5-1 and TRBJ2-7; D tentatively reads TRBD1 or TRBD2 (5 bases each). The CDR3 totals 13 residues. Looked up from germline, CDR1 is SGHRS and CDR2 is YFSETQ. V lost 4 bases to trimming and J lost 5 bases, with 13 bases between them. This chain's CDR3 is CASSVRGGNEQYF. The CDR3 DNA reads as TGCGCCAGCAGCGTCCGGGGCGGCAACGAGCAGTACTTC.

This clonotype was observed many times. The chain combines TRBV20-1 with TRBJ2-5, with TRBD1 as a possible D gene (6 bases). Trimming left V 3 bases short and J 2 bases short, with 13 bases between. The CDR3 covers 14 residues. Germline V CDR1 and CDR2: DFQATT, SNEGSKA (reference sequence). The CDR3, as DNA: TGCAGTGCTAGGACTGATACAGGGCAAGAGACCCAGTACTTC. Residues: CSARTDTGQETQYF.

This clonotype was seen repeatedly, ten times or more. The chain joins TRBV30 to TRBJ1-2; D is perhaps TRBD1 (6 bases). The CDR3 totals 14 residues. Trimming took off 3 bases at V and 7 bases at J, with 18 bases between the two ends. Germline assignment: CDR1 GTSNPN and CDR2 SVGIG (reference sequence). CDR3 bases: TGTGCCTGGAGCCACCCTACAGGGCTGAGTGGCTACACCTTC. It encodes CAWSHPTGLSGYTF.

This clonotype was counted many times. V and J are TRBV18 and TRBJ2-1; D might be TRBD1 (6 bases). Germline V CDR1 and CDR2: KGHSH, LQKENI. This CDR3 region has 16 residues. The ends were cut back, 0 bases at V and 0 bases at J, with 9 bases in the middle. CDR3 DNA: TGTGCCAGCTCACCACCTCAGGGGAGCTCCTACAATGAGCAGTTCTTC. Encoded protein: CASSPPQGSSYNEQFF.

This clonotype occurred many times. The chain joins TRBV6-5 to TRBJ2-7; TRBD1 agrees at 7 bases. The V segment lost 6 bases and the J segment 3 bases; nucleotides outside the gene matches: 8. Germline CDR1 MNHEY, CDR2 SVGAGI. The CDR3 has 14 residues. Here the CDR3 reads CASRSSGTDYEQYF. The CDR3 DNA reads as TGTGCCAGCAGATCCTCCGGGACAGACTACGAGCAGTACTTC.

The chain is built from TRBV20-1 and TRBJ1-2; 7 nucleotides match TRBD1. The CDR3 length is 15 residues. Germline V gives CDR1 DFQATT, CDR2 SNEGSKA (reference sequence). V trimming: 1 base; J trimming: 5 bases; junction bases outside the gene matches: 10. The CDR3 sequence: CSARVNRGLGYGYTF. CDR3 in DNA: TGCAGTGCTAGAGTCAACAGGGGCCTAGGGTATGGCTACACCTTC.

As regards this clonotype: One end of the junction does not line up with germline, which may come from a read error. This chain uses TRBV13 with TRBJ2-7, with D perhaps being TRBD1 or TRBD2 (6 bases each). The germline V gene encodes CDR1 PRHDT and CDR2 FYEKMQ (reference sequence). The CDR3 loop spans 20 amino acids. Here the CDR3 reads CASSTLGLNAGDIVGIEQHF. DNA for the CDR3: TGTGCCAGCAGCACACTGGGACTGAATGCCGGGGACATTGTAGGAATCGAGCAGCACTTC.

The V call is TRBV12-3 or TRBV12-4, the J call TRBJ2-1, with 12 bases lining up with TRBD2. V dropped 6 bases and J dropped 3; count of bases not matched to a gene: 0. The CDR3 sequence is 14 residues long. In nucleotides, the CDR3 is TGTGCCAGCAGGACTAGCGGGGGCTACAATGAGCAGTTCTTC. It encodes CASRTSGGYNEQFF.

As to this clonotype: Likely a read error: the CDR3 ends without its conserved phenylalanine or tryptophan. The J gene is TRBJ2-7, the V gene TRBV5-1; unclear D gene. Germline V CDR1 and CDR2: SGHRS, YFSETQ. The CDR3 length is 13 residues. The CDR3, as DNA: TGCGCCAGCAGCCCCGGGCACTCCTACGTGCAGTACTCC. It yields the protein CASSPGHSYVQYS.

This clonotype appeared many times. This sequence joins TRBV7-9 and TRBJ2-3; D is undetermined. The germline CDR1 and CDR2 sequences are SEHNR and FQNEAQ (reference sequence). The CDR3 runs 15 residues. V was pared by 5 bases and J by 4 bases, with 16 bases between. Written as DNA, the CDR3 is TGTGCCAGCAGCCATGGTGGTGAGGCTCCAGATACGCAGTATTTT. Translated: CASSHGGEAPDTQYF.

This clonotype was seen ten or more times. This chain uses TRBV6-5 with TRBJ1-2; 10 nucleotides line up with TRBD1. There are 16 residues in the CDR3. Germline CDR1 reads MNHEY; CDR2 reads SVGAGI. V lost 1 base to trimming and J lost 4 bases; unmatched junction nucleotides: 6. In DNA form, the CDR3 reads TGTGCCAGCAGTTACTTACGGACAGGGGGAGGCTATGGCTACACCTTC. It yields the protein CASSYLRTGGGYGYTF.

Only a few counts were recorded for this clonotype. A much larger clone lies a single base off, so this may be a read error. The chain joins TRBV5-5 to TRBJ1-5; tentative D call: TRBD1 (5 bases). Germline V CDR1 and CDR2: SGHKS, YYEKEE (reference sequence). This CDR3 contains 14 residues. The CDR3 loop reads CSSSSTVANQPQHF. The CDR3 DNA reads TGTTCCAGCAGCTCGACAGTCGCCAATCAGCCCCAGCATTTT. Drawing the rest from reference TRBV5-5 and TRBJ1-5, the complete variable domain is DAGVTQSPTHLIKTRGQQVTLRCSPISGHKSVSWYQQVLGQGPQFIFQYYEKEERGRGNFPDRFSARQFPNYSSELNVNALLLGDSALYLCSSSSTVANQPQHFGDGTRLSIL.

The chain couples TRBV11-2 to TRBJ2-3, with D perhaps matching TRBD1 (7 bases). The V gene's germline CDR1 is SGHAT and CDR2 FQNNGV. The CDR3 sequence is 15 residues long. The V end lost 5 bases, the J end lost 3 bases, and 15 bases lay between the germline ends. CDR3 nucleotide sequence: TGTGCCAGCAGCCACGGGGGCAGGGGGACAGATACGCAGTATTTT. Translated, it gives CASSHGGRGTDTQYF.

In its sample, this clonotype was seen many times. The V gene is TRBV7-6, the J gene TRBJ1-2, with D uncertain. Between the trimmed V and J ends, which lost 1 base and 4 bases, there was a span of 7 bases. The germline V gene has CDR1 SGHVS and CDR2 FNYEAQ. This CDR3 is built from 13 residues. CDR3 nucleotide sequence: TGTGCCAGCAGCTTAGATGGACGCTATGGCTACACCTTC. This translates into CASSLDGRYGYTF.

The rearrangement uses TRBV29-1 and TRBJ1-3, with D hard to call. The CDR3 extends over 12 amino acids. Germline CDR1 and CDR2: SQVTM and ANQGSEA. V dropped 5 bases and J dropped 8 bases, with 13 bases sitting between them. CDR3 nucleotide sequence: TGCAGCGTTCATCAGGTGGGAGACACCATATATTTT. This gives the protein CSVHQVGDTIYF.